The T cell receptor (beta chain) described here comes from a study of blood T cell repertoires in COVID-19. Study context: The United States, Italy and Spain were the sources of the acute and convalescent COVID-19 samples.

Study processing details: Using reference gene primer amplification, nucleated cell counts were estimated. Repertoires were generated with immunoSEQ multiplex PCR, while TCRdb's copy carries only in-frame clones and drops some. The DNA gave D and trimming, while V, J and clone size come from that table. The sample has around 250,000 clones; roughly 86% are singletons. This CDR3 is 14 amino acids long. Trimming stripped 1 base from V and 0 bases from J, with 7 bases between. CDR1 and CDR2 (germline): SGHNT, YYREEE (reference sequence). Sequencing was performed on peripheral blood. The receptor comes from an elderly man with acute or convalescent COVID-19. The rearrangement uses TRBV5-4 and TRBJ1-1, with TRBD1 as a possible D gene (5 bases). CDR3 nucleotides: TGTGCCAGCAGCTTGCCAGGGATGAACACTGAAGCTTTCTTT. Amino acids: CASSLPGMNTEAFF.